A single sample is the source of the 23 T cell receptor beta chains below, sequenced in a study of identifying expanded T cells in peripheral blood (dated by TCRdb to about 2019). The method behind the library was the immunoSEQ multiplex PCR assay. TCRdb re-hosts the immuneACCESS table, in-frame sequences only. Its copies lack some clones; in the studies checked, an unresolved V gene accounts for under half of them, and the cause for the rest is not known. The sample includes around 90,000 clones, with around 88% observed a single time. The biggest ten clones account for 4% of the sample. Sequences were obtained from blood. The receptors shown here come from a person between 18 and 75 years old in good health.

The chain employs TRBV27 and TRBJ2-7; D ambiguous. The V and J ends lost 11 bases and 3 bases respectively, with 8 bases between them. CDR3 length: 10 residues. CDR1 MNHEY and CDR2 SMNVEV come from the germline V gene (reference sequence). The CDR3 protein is CAVGSYEQYF. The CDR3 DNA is TGTGCCGTGGGAAGCTACGAGCAGTACTTC.

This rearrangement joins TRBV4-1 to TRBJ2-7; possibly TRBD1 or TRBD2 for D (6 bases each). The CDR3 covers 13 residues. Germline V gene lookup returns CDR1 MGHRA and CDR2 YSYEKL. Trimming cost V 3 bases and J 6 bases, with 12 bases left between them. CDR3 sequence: CASSQGARGEQYF. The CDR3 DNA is TGCGCCAGCAGCCAGGGGGCGCGGGGCGAGCAGTACTTC.

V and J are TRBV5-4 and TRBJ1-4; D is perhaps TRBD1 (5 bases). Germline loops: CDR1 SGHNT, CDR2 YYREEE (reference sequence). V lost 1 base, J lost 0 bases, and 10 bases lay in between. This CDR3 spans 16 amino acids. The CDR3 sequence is CASSLRQTATNEKLFF. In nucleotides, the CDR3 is TGTGCCAGCAGCTTGCGACAGACCGCAACTAATGAAAAACTGTTTTTT.

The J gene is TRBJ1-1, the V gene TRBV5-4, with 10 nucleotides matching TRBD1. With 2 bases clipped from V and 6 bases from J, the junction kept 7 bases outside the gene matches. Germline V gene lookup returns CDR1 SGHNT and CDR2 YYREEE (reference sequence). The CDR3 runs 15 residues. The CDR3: CASSFWDRGVSEAFF. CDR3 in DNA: TGTGCCAGCAGCTTTTGGGACAGGGGTGTATCTGAAGCTTTCTTT.

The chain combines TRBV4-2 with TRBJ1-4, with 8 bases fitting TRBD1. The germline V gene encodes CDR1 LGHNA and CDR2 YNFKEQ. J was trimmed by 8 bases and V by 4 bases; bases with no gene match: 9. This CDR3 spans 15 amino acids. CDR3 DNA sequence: TGTGCCAGCAGCCCGGACACAGGGGGTAGCGAAAAACTGTTTTTT. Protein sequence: CASSPDTGGSEKLFF.

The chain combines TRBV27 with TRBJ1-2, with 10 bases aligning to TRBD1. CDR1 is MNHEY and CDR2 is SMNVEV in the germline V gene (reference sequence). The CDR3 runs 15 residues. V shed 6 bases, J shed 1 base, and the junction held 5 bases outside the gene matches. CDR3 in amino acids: CASSRQGAGNYGYTF. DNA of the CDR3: TGTGCCAGCAGCCGACAGGGGGCAGGTAACTATGGCTACACCTTC.

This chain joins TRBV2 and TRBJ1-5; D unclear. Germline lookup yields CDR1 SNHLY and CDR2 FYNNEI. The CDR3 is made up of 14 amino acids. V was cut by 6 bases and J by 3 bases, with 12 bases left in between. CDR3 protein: CASSLWAANQPQHF. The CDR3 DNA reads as TGTGCCAGCAGCTTGTGGGCCGCCAATCAGCCCCAGCATTTT.

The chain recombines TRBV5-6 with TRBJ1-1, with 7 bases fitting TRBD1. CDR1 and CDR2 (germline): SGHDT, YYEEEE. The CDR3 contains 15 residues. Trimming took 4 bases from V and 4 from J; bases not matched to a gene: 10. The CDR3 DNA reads TGTGCCAGCAGCAAGCTTCAGGGGGGGGTCACTGAAGCTTTCTTT. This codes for CASSKLQGGVTEAFF.

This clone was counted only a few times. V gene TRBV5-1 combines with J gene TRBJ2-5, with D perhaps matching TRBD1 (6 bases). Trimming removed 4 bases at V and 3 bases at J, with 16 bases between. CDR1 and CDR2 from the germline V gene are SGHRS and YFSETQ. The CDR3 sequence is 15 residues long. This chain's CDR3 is CASSVQGGLEETQYF. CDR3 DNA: TGCGCCAGCAGCGTGCAAGGGGGATTAGAAGAGACCCAGTACTTC.

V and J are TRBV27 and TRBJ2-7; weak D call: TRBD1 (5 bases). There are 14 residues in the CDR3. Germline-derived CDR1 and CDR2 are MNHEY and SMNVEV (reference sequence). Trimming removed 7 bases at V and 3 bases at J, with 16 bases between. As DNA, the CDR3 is TGTGCCAGCAACCCAGGGTTTGGTGGCTACGAGCAGTACTTC. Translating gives CASNPGFGGYEQYF.

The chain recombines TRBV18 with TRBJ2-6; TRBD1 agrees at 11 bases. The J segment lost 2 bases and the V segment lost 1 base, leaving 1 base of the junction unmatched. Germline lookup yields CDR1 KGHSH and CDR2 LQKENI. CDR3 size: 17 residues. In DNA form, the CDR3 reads TGTGCCAGCTCACCACGGACAGGGGGCACTGGGGCCAACGTCCTGACTTTC. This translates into CASSPRTGGTGANVLTF. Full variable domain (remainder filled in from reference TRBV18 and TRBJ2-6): NAGVMQNPRHLVRRRGQEARLRCSPMKGHSHVYWYRQLPEEGLKFMVYLQKENIIDESGMPKERFSAEFPKEGPSILRIQQVVRGDSAAYFCASSPRTGGTGANVLTFGAGSRLTVL.

This chain's CDR3 is CASSAEVRAAEAFF. The CDR3 nucleotides are TGTGCCAGCAGCGCAGAAGTCCGGGCCGCTGAAGCTTTCTTT. The chain uses TRBV9 and TRBJ1-1; D is ambiguous. The germline V and J ends were trimmed by 3 bases and 6 bases, with 15 bases remaining between them. CDR1 and CDR2 from the germline V gene are SGDLS and YYNGEE. This CDR3 has 14 amino acids.

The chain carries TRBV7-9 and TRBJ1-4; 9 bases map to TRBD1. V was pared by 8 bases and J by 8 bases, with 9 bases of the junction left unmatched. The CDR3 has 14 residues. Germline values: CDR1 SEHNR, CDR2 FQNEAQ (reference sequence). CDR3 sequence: CASGLGQGNEKLFF. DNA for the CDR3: TGTGCCAGCGGATTAGGACAGGGGAACGAAAAACTGTTTTTT.

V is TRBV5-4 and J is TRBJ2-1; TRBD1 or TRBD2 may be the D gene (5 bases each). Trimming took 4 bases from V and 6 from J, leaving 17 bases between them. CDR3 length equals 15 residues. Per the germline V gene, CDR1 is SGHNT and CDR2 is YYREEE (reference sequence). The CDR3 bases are TGTGCCAGCAGCCGGGACGTCGGCGGTCGCAATGAGCAGTTCTTC. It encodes CASSRDVGGRNEQFF.

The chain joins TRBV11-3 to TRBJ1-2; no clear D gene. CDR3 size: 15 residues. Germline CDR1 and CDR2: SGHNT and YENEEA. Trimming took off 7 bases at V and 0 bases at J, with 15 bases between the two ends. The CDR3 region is CASTRAGLSNYGYTF. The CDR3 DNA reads TGTGCCAGCACACGCGCGGGATTGTCTAACTATGGCTACACCTTC.

The CDR3 DNA follows: TGTGCCAGCAGCGACAGCAACTATGGCTACACCTTC. This translates into CASSDSNYGYTF. The genes are TRBV28 and TRBJ1-2; D may be TRBD1 (5 bases). The germline V and J ends were trimmed by 6 bases and 2 bases, with 7 bases remaining between them. The germline CDR1 and CDR2 sequences are MDHEN and SYDVKM. The CDR3 sequence is 12 residues long.

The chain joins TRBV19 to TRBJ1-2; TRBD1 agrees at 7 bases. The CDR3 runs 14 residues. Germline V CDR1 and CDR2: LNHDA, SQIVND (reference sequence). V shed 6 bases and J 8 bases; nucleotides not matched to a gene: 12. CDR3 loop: CASSPGGDSRGYTF. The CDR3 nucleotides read TGTGCCAGTAGCCCCGGAGGGGACAGCAGAGGCTACACCTTC.

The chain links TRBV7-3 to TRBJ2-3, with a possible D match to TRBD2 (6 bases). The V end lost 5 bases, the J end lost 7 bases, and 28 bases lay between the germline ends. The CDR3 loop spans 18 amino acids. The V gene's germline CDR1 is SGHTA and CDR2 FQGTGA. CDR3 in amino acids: CASSPTPGTPIRAHTQYF. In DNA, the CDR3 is TGTGCCAGCAGCCCAACTCCCGGGACTCCAATACGGGCTCATACGCAGTATTTT. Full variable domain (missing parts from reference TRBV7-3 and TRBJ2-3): GAGVSQTPSNKVTEKGKYVELRCDPISGHTALYWYRQSLGQGPEFLIYFQGTGAADDSGLPNDRFFAVRPEGSVSTLKIQRTERGDSAVYLCASSPTPGTPIRAHTQYFGPGTRLTVL.

The DNA for the CDR3 is TGTGCCAGCAGCGCCCCGGGAGGGAATGAGCAGTTCTTC. Protein product: CASSAPGGNEQFF. The chain links TRBV11-3 to TRBJ2-1, with TRBD2 identical over 8 bases. V lost 5 bases, J lost 7 bases, and 4 bases stayed unmatched. Germline V gene sequence: CDR1 SGHNT, CDR2 YENEEA. This CDR3 contains 13 residues.

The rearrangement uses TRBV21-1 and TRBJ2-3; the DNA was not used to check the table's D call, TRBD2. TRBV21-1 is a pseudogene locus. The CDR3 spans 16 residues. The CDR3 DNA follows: TGTGCCAGCAGCCGGACTAGCGGGAGGGCAGGAGATACGCAGTATTTT. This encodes CASSRTSGRAGDTQYF.

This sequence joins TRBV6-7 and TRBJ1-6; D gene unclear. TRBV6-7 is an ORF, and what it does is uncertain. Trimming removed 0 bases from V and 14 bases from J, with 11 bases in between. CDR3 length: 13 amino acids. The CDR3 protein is CASSYSIMGTLHF. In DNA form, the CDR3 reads TGTGCCAGCAGTTACTCGATTATGGGGACCCTCCACTTT.

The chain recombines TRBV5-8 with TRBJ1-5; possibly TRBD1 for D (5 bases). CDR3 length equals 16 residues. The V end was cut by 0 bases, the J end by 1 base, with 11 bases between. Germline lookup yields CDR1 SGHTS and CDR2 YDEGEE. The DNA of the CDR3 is TGTGCCAGCAGCTTGGGTGGGGGGGGAAGCAATCAGCCCCAGCATTTT. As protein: CASSLGGGGSNQPQHF.

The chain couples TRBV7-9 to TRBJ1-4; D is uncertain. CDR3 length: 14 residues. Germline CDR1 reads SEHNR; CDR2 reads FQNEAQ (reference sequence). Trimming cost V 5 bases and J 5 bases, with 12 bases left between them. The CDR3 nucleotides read TGTGCCAGCAGCCTCGTTCGGGCAAATGAAAAACTGTTTTTT. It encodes CASSLVRANEKLFF.